The next 9 T cell receptor beta chains were all read from a single sample in a study of Ad26.COV2.S vaccination and SARS-CoV-2 variants. Treatment in this sample: roughly 18 received Ad26.COV2.S at low or high dose, single or two shots; a few received placebo; per-sample allocation not given. Sampling was done on day 63 after the first vaccine or placebo injection. Produced via immunoSEQ multiplex PCR; TCRdb's table is partial and in-frame only. The sample has 320,000 or so clones; 90% are singletons. Sequencing used peripheral blood, obtained in a trial of Ad26.COV2.S vaccine versus placebo. The receptors come from a person aged 18 to 59 who received the Ad26.COV2.S COVID-19 vaccine or a placebo.

The V and J genes are TRBV4-3 and TRBJ2-1; D not certain. Trimming pared 0 bases from V and 8 bases from J, leaving 5 bases between. Germline V lookup: CDR1 LGHNA, CDR2 YSLEER. The CDR3 spans 12 residues. As DNA, the CDR3 is TGCGCCAGCAGCCAAGATGCGGATGAGCAGTTCTTC. Its translation is CASSQDADEQFF.

This clone turned up a few times. This chain joins TRBV10-2 and TRBJ2-1; D is undetermined. The CDR3 sequence is 14 residues long. The ends were cut back, 4 bases at V and 4 bases at J, with 11 bases in the middle. Germline CDR1 is WSHSY and CDR2 is SAAADI. The CDR3 region is CASSVGPTYNEQFF. Written as DNA, the CDR3 is TGCGCCAGCAGTGTAGGTCCTACATACAATGAGCAGTTCTTC.

The chain combines TRBV6-2 or TRBV6-3 with TRBJ1-5; D not resolved. Trimming stripped 6 bases from V and 2 bases from J, with 14 bases between. The CDR3 is 15 amino acids. Per germline, CDR1 MNHEY and CDR2 SVGEGT. CDR3 bases: TGTGCCAGCAGCTCCGAAGTTTCTGGCAATCAGCCCCAGCATTTT. Protein: CASSSEVSGNQPQHF.

V and J are TRBV7-9 and TRBJ2-1; D is uncertain. Germline lookup yields CDR1 SEHNR and CDR2 FQNEAQ (reference sequence). The V end was cut by 5 bases, the J end by 3 bases, with 17 bases between. The CDR3 runs to 16 residues. CDR3 coding DNA: TGTGCCAGCAGCGACGCTTATAGGCGGAACTACAATGAGCAGTTCTTC. The encoded protein is CASSDAYRRNYNEQFF.

The chain recombines TRBV6-5 with TRBJ2-2; D is tentatively TRBD1 or TRBD2 (5 bases each). The CDR3 sequence is 15 residues long. Germline CDR1 reads MNHEY; CDR2 reads SVGAGI. The germline V and J ends were trimmed by 6 bases and 0 bases, with 11 bases remaining between them. DNA for the CDR3: TGTGCCAGCAGCACCGGGACGCCGAACACCGGGGAGCTGTTTTTT. It yields the protein CASSTGTPNTGELFF.

The chain joins TRBV7-9 to TRBJ2-5, with TRBD2 identical over 7 bases. CDR1 and CDR2 (germline): SEHNR, FQNEAQ (reference sequence). V lost 1 base to trimming and J lost 1 base; unmatched junction nucleotides: 6. The CDR3 extends over 16 amino acids. The CDR3 reads CASSLVSGALQETQYF. The CDR3 nucleotides read TGTGCCAGCAGCTTAGTGAGCGGGGCCCTCCAAGAGACCCAGTACTTC.

The chain uses TRBV7-6 and TRBJ2-7, with TRBD2 identical over 10 bases. The CDR3 consists of 16 residues. Germline CDR1 and CDR2: SGHVS and FNYEAQ. V shed 5 bases, J shed 2 bases, and the junction held 9 bases outside the gene matches. In nucleotides, the CDR3 is TGTGCCAGCAGCCCTAACCTAGCGGGGGCCCCCTACGAGCAGTACTTC. Protein sequence: CASSPNLAGAPYEQYF.

Of note for this clone: This CDR3 is also generated by other DNA sequences in the sample. J is TRBJ1-1 and V is TRBV9, with a possible D match to TRBD1 (5 bases). The CDR3 spans 13 residues. The germline V and J ends were trimmed by 2 bases and 5 bases, with 10 bases remaining between them. Looked up from germline, CDR1 is SGDLS and CDR2 is YYNGEE. CDR3 sequence: CASSVSGGTEAFF. In DNA, the CDR3 is TGTGCCAGCAGCGTGTCGGGGGGGACTGAAGCTTTCTTT.

The chain couples TRBV3-1 (or the pseudogene TRBV3-2) to TRBJ2-2; 14 nucleotides agree with TRBD2. From germline, CDR1 is LGHDT and CDR2 YNNKEL (reference sequence). The junction had 8 bases not matched to a gene; V was cut back by 4 bases and J by 1 base. CDR3 length: 19 amino acids. The CDR3 region is CASSPTPGTSGGNTGELFF. The CDR3 bases are TGTGCCAGCAGCCCTACACCCGGGACTAGCGGGGGGAACACCGGGGAGCTGTTTTTT.